This record looks at one T cell receptor beta chain sequence and its context. Its antigen is currently unknown. Germline-derived CDR1 and CDR2 are MNHEY and SMNVEV (reference sequence). V was pared by 4 bases and J by 0 bases, with 16 bases between. The CDR3 spans 17 residues. The time point is: cycle 4 day 1 (C4D1), after 5 to 7 weeks of nivolumab. All patients experienced relapse after autologous stem cell transplantation, and brentuximab vedotin exposure was variable. Out of thawed PBMCs, magnetic negative selection purified CD4+ T cells. The data stem from a study of PD-1 blockade in classical Hodgkin lymphoma. Study-level background: Intravenous delivery of nivolumab at 3 mg/kg to patients occurred every 2 weeks.

TCRdb's table, derived via immunoSEQ multiplex PCR, lists solely in-frame clones and lacks some. In the table there are fewer than 35,000 clones, about 80% of which are singletons. The study, taken as a whole, reports: Relapsed/refractory patients reportedly had the lowest baseline TCR diversity, below newly diagnosed patients, who were below healthy donors. The diversity seen at baseline in complete responders resembled that of newly diagnosed patients.

Sequencing was performed on CD4+ T cells from blood, taken before the fourth cycle of nivolumab. The clonotype comes from a human donor with classical Hodgkin lymphoma. This sequence joins TRBV27 and TRBJ1-5; a possible D gene is TRBD1 (5 bases). CDR3 amino acids: CASSSRGGGASNQPQHF. Here the CDR3 DNA reads TGTGCCAGCAGTTCCCGGGGGGGAGGGGCTAGCAATCAGCCCCAGCATTTT.